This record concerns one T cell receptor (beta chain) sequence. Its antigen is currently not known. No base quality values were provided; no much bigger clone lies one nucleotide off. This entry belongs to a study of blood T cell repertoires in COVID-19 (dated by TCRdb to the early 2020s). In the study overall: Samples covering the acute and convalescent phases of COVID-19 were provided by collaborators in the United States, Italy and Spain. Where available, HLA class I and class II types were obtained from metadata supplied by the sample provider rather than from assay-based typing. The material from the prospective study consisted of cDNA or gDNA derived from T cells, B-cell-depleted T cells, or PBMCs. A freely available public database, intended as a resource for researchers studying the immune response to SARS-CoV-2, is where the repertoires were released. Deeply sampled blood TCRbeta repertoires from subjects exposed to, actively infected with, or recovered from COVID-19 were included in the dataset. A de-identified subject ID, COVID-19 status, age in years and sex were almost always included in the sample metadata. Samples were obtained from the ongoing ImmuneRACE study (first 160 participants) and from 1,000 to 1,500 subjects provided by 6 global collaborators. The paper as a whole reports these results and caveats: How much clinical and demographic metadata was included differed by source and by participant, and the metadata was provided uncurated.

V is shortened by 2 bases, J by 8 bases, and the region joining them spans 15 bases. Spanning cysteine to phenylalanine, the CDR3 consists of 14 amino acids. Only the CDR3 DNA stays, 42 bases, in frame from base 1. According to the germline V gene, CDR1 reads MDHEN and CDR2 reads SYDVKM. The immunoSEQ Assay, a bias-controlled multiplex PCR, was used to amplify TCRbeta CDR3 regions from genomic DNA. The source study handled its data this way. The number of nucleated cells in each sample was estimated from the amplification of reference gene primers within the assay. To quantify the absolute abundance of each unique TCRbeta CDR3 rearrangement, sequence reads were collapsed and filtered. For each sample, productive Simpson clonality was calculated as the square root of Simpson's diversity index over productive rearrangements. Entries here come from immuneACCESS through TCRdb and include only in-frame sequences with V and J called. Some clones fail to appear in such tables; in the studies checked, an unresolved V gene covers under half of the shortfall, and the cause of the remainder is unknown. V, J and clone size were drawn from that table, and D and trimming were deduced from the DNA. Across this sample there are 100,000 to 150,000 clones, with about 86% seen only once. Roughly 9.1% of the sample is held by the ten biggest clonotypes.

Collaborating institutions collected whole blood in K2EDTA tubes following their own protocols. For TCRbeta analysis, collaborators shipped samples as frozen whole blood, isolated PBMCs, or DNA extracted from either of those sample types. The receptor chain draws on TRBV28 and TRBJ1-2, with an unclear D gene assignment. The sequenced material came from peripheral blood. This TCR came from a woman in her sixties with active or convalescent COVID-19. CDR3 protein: CASSLGPQRKGYTF. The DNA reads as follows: TGTGCCAGCAGTTTAGGCCCGCAGCGAAAGGGCTACACCTTC.